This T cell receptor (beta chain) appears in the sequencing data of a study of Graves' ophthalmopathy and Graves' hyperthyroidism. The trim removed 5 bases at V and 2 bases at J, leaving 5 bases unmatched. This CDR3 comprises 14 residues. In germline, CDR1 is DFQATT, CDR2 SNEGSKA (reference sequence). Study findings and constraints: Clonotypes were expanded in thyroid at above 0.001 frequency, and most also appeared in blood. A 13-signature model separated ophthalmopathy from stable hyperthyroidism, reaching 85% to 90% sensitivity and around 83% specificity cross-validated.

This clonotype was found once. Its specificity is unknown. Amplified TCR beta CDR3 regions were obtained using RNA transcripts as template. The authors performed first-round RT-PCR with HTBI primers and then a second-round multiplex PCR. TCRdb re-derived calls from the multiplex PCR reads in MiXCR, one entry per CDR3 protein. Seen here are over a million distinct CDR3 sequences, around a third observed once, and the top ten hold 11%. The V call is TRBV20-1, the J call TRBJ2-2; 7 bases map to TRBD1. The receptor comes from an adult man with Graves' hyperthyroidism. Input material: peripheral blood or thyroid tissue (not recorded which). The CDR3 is CSAPDRVNTGELFF. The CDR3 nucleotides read TGCAGTGCTCCCGACAGGGTAAACACCGGGGAGCTGTTTTTT.